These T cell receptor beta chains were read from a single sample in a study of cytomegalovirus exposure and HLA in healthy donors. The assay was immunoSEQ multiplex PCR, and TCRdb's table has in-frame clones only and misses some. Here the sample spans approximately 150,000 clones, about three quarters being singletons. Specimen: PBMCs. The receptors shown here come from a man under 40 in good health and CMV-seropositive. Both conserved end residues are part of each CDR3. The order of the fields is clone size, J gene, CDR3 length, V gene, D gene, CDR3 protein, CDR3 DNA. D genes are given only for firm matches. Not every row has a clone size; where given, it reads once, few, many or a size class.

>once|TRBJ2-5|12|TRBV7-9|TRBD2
CASSLTGGTQYF
TGTGCCAGCAGCTTAACGGGAGGGACCCAGTACTTC
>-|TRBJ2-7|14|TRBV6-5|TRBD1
CASSYSKGAYEQYF
TGTGCCAGCAGTTACTCGAAGGGGGCGTACGAGCAGTACTTC
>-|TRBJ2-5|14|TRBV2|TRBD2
CASTLGLLQETQYF
TGTGCCAGCACCCTGGGACTACTCCAAGAGACCCAGTACTTC
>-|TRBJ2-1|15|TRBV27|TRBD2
CASSGGLALYNEQFF
TGTGCCAGCAGCGGGGGACTAGCACTTTACAATGAGCAGTTCTTC
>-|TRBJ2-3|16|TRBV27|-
CASSLVLLRGTDTQYF
TGTGCCAGCAGTTTGGTCCTGTTGCGGGGCACAGATACGCAGTATTTT
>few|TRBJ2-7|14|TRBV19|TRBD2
CATKTSGGSYEQYF
TGTGCCACCAAGACTAGCGGAGGCTCCTACGAGCAGTACTTC
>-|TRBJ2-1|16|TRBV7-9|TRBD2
CASSPDGTSAYNEQFF
TGTGCCAGCAGCCCCGATGGGACTAGCGCTTACAATGAGCAGTTCTTC
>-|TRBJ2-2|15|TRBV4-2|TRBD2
CASSPLAGETGELFF
TGTGCCAGCAGCCCCCTAGCGGGAGAAACCGGGGAGCTGTTTTTT
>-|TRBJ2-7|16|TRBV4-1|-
CASGTTGGRGYREQYF
TGCGCCAGCGGTACCACCGGTGGGAGAGGTTATCGGGAGCAGTACTTC
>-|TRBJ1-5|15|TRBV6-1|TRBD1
CASSERTGGGQPQHF
TGTGCCAGCAGTGAAAGGACAGGGGGCGGGCAGCCCCAGCATTTT
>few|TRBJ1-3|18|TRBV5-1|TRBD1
CASSLARQGANSGNTIYF
TGCGCCAGCAGCTTGGCAAGACAGGGGGCGAACTCTGGAAACACCATATATTTT
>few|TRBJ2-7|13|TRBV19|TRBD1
CASSKGAVNEQYF
TGTGCCAGTAGTAAGGGGGCAGTCAACGAGCAGTACTTC
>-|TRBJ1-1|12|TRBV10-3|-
CASRSEVGEAFF
TGTGCCAGCAGGTCTGAGGTCGGGGAAGCTTTCTTT
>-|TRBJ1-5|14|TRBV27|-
CASSLAQTDQPQHF
TGTGCCAGCAGTCTTGCCCAGACAGATCAGCCCCAGCATTTT
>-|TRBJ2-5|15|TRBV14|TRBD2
CASSQDTSGLETQYF
TGTGCCAGCAGCCAAGATACTAGCGGTCTAGAGACCCAGTACTTC